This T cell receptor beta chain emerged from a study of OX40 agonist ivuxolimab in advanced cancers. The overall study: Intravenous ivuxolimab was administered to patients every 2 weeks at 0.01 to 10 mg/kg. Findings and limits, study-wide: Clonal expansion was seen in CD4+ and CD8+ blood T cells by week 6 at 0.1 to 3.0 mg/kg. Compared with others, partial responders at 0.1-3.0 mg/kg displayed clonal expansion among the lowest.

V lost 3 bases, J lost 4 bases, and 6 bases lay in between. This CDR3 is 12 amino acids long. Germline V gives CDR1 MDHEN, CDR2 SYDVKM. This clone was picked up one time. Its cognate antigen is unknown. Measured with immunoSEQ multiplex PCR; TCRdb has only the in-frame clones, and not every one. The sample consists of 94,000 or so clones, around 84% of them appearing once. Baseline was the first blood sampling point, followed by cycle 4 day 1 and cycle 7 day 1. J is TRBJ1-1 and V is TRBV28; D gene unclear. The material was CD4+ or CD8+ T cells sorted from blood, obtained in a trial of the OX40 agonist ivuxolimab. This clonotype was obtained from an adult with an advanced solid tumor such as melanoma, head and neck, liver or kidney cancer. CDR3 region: CASSLKRTEAFF. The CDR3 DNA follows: TGTGCCAGCAGTTTGAAGCGCACTGAAGCTTTCTTT.